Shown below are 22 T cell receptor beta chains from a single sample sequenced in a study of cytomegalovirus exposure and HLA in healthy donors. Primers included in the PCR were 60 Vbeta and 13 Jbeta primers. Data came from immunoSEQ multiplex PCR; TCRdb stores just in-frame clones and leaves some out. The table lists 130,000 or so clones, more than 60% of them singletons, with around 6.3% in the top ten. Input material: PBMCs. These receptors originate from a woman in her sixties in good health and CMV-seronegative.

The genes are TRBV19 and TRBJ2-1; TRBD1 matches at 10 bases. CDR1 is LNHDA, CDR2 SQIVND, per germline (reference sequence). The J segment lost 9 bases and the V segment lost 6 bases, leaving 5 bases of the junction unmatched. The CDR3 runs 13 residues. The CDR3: CASSLTGGSEQFF. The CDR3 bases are TGTGCCAGTAGCTTGACAGGGGGCTCTGAGCAGTTCTTC. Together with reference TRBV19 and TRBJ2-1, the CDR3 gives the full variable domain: DGGITQSPKYLFRKEGQNVTLSCEQNLNHDAMYWYRQDPGQGLRLIYYSQIVNDFQKGDIAEGYSVSREKKESFPLTVTSAQKNPTAFYLCASSLTGGSEQFFGPGTRLTVL.

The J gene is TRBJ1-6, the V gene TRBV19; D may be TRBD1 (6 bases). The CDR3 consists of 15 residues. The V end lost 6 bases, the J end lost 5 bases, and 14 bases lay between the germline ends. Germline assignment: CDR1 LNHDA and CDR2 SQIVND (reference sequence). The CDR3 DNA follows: TGTGCCAGTAGCGAGGGGGGGAGGAATAATTCACCCCTCCACTTT. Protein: CASSEGGRNNSPLHF. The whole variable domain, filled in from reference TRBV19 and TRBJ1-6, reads DGGITQSPKYLFRKEGQNVTLSCEQNLNHDAMYWYRQDPGQGLRLIYYSQIVNDFQKGDIAEGYSVSREKKESFPLTVTSAQKNPTAFYLCASSEGGRNNSPLHFGNGTRLTVT.

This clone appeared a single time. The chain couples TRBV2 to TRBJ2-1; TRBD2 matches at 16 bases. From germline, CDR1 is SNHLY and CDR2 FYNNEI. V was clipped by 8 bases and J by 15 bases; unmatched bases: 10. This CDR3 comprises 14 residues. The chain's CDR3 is CASVGGTSGGAPFF. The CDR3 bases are TGTGCCAGCGTGGGCGGGACTAGCGGGGGGGCGCCGTTCTTC.

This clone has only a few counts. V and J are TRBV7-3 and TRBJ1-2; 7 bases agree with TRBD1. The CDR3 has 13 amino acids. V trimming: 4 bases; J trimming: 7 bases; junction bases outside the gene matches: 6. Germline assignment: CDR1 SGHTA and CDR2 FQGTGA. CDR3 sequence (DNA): TGTGCCAGCAGCTCCCGACAGGGTGCTGGCTACACCTTC. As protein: CASSSRQGAGYTF.

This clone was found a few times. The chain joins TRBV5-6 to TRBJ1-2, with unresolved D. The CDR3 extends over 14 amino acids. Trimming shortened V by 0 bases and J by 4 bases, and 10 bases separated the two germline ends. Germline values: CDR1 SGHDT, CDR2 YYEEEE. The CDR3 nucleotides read TGTGCCAGCAGCTTGGCCAGTTTTGCCTATGGCTACACCTTC. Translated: CASSLASFAYGYTF.

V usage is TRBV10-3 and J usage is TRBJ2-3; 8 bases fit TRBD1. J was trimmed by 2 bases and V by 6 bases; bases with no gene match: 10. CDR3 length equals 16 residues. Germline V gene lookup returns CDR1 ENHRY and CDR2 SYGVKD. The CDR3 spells CAIRPDRGPSTDTQYF. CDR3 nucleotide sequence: TGTGCCATCAGACCAGACAGGGGCCCTTCCACAGATACGCAGTATTTT.

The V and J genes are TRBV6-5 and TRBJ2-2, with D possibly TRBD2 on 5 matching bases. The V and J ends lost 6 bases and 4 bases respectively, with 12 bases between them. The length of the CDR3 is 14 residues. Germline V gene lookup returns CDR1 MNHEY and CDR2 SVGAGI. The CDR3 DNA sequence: TGTGCCAGCAGCCCGAGCGGAGTCACCGGGGAGCTGTTTTTT. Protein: CASSPSGVTGELFF.

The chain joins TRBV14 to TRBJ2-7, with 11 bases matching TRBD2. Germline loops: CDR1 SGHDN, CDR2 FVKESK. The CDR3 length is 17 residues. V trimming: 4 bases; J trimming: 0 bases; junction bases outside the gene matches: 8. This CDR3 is CASSLRTSGPSSYEQYF. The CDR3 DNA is TGTGCCAGCAGCCTTAGGACTAGCGGGCCCAGCTCCTACGAGCAGTACTTC.

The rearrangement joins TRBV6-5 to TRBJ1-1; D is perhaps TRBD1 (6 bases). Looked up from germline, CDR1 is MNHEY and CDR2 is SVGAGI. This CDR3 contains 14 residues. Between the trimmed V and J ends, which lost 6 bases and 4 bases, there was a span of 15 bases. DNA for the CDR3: TGTGCCAGCAGGAAGGGGGAGCGCGGCACTGAAGCTTTCTTT. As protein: CASRKGERGTEAFF.

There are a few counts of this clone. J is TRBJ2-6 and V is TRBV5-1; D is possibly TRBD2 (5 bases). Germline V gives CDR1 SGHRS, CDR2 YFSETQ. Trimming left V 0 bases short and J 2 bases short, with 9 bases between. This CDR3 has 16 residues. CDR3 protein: CASSLGEFAGANVLTF. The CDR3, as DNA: TGCGCCAGCAGCTTGGGGGAGTTCGCTGGGGCCAACGTCCTGACTTTC.

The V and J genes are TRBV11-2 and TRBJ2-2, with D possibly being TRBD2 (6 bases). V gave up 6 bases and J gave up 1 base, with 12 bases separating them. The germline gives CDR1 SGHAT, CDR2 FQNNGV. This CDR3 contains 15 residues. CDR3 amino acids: CASSRGVVNTGELFF. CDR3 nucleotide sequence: TGTGCCAGCAGTCGCGGGGTGGTGAACACCGGGGAGCTGTTTTTT.

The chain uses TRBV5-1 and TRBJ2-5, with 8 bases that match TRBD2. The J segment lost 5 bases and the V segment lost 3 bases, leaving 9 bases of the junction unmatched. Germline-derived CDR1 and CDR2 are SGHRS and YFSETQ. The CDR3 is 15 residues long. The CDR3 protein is CASSSGGTSRETQYF. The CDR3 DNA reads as TGCGCCAGCAGCTCGGGCGGGACTAGTAGGGAGACCCAGTACTTC.

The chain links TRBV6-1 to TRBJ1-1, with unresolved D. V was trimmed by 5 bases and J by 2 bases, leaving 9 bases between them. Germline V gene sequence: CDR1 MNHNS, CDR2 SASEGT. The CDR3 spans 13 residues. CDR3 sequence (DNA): TGTGCCAGCAGTCCCCAGAAAAACACTGAAGCTTTCTTT. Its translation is CASSPQKNTEAFF.

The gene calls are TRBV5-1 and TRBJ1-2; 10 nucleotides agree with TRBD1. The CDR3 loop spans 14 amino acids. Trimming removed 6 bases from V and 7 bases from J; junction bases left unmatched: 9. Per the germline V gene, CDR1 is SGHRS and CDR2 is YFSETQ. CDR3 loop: CASTPDRGPLGYTF. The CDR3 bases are TGCGCCAGCACACCCGACAGGGGGCCCCTTGGCTACACCTTC.

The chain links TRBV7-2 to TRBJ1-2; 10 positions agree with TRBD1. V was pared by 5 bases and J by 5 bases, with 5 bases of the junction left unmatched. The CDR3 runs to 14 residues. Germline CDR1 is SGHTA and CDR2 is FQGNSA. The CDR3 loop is CASSDRGLGYGYTF. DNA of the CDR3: TGTGCCAGCAGCGACAGGGGGCTGGGGTATGGCTACACCTTC.

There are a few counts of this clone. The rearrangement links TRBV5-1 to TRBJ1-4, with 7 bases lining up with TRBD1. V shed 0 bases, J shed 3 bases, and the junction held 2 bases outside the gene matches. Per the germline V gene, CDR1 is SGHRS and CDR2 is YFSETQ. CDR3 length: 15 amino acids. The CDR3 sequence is CASSLEGGSNEKLFF. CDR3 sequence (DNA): TGCGCCAGCAGCTTGGAAGGGGGCTCTAATGAAAAACTGTTTTTT. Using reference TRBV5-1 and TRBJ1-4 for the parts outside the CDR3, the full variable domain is KAGVTQTPRYLIKTRGQQVTLSCSPISGHRSVSWYQQTPGQGLQFLFEYFSETQRNKGNFPGRFSGRQFSNSRSEMNVSTLELGDSALYLCASSLEGGSNEKLFFGSGTQLSVL.

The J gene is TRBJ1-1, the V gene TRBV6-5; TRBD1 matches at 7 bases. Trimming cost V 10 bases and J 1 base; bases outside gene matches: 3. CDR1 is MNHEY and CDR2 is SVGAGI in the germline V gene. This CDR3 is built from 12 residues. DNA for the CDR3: TGTGCCACCTACAGGGGGAACACTGAAGCTTTCTTT. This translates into CATYRGNTEAFF.

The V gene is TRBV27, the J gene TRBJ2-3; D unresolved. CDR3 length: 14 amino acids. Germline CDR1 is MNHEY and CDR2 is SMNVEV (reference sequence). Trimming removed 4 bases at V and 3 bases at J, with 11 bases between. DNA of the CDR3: TGTGCCAGCAGTTCGGGTAGACGGACAGATACGCAGTATTTT. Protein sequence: CASSSGRRTDTQYF.

CDR3 in DNA: TGTGCCAGCAGCTTATCAGTACAGGACTACGAGCAGTACTTC. As protein: CASSLSVQDYEQYF. The rearrangement uses TRBV7-2 and TRBJ2-7; a possible D gene is TRBD1 (5 bases). Germline assignment: CDR1 SGHTA and CDR2 FQGNSA. Trimming removed 2 bases at V and 3 bases at J, with 11 bases between. CDR3 length: 14 amino acids.

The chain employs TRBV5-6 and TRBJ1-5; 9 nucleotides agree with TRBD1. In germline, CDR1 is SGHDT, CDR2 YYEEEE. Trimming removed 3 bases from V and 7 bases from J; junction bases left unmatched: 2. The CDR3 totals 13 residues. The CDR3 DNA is TGTGCCAGCAGCTGGGGACAGGGCCAGCCCCAGCATTTT. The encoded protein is CASSWGQGQPQHF. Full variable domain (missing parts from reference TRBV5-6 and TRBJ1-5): DAGVTQSPTHLIKTRGQQVTLRCSPKSGHDTVSWYQQALGQGPQFIFQYYEEEERQRGNFPDRFSGHQFPNYSSELNVNALLLGDSALYLCASSWGQGQPQHFGDGTRLSIL.

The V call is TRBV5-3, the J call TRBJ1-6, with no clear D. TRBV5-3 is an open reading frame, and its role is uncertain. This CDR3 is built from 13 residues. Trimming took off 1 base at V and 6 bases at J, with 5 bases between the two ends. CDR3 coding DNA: TGTGCCAGAAGCTTGCCCTCTAATTCACCCCTCCACTTT. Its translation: CARSLPSNSPLHF.

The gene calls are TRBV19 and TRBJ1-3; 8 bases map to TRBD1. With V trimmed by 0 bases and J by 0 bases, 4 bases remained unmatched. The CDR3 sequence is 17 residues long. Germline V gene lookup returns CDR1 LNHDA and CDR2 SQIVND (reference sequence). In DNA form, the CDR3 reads TGTGCCAGTAGTATAGATCGGACAGGGATCTCTGGAAACACCATATATTTT. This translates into CASSIDRTGISGNTIYF. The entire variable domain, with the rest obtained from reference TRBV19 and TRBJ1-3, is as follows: DGGITQSPKYLFRKEGQNVTLSCEQNLNHDAMYWYRQDPGQGLRLIYYSQIVNDFQKGDIAEGYSVSREKKESFPLTVTSAQKNPTAFYLCASSIDRTGISGNTIYFGEGSWLTVV.